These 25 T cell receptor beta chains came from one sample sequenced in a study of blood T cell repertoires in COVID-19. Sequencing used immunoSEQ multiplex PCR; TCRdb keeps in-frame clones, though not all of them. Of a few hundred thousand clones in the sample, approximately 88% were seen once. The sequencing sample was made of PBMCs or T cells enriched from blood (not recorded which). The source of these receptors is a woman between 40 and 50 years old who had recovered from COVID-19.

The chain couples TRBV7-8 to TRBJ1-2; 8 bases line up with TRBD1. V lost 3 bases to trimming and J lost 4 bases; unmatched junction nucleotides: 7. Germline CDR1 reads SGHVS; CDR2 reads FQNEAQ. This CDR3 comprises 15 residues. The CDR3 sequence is CASSLTGQGRYGYTF. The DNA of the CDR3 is TGTGCCAGCAGCTTGACCGGACAGGGCCGCTATGGCTACACCTTC.

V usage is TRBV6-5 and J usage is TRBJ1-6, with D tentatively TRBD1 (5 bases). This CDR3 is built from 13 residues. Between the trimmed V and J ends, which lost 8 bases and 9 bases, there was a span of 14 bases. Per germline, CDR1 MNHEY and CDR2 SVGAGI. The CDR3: CASCRGMGSPLHF. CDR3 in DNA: TGTGCCAGCTGTCGGGGGATGGGTTCACCCCTCCACTTT.

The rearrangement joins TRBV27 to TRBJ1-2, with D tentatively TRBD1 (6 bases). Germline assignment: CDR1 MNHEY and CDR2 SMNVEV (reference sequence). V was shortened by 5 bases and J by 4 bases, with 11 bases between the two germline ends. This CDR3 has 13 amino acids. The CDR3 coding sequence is TGTGCCAGCAGTCCAGCAGGGGTCTATGGCTACACCTTC. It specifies CASSPAGVYGYTF.

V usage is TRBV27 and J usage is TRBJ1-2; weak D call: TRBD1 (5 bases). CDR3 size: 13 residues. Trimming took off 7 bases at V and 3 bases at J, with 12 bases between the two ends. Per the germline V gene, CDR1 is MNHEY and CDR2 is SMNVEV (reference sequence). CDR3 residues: CASMGGRDYGYTF. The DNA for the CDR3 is TGTGCCAGCATGGGCGGCAGGGACTATGGCTACACCTTC.

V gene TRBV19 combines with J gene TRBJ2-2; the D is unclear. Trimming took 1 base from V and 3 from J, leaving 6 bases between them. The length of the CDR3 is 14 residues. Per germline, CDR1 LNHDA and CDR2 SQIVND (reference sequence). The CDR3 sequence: CASSIGSDTGELFF. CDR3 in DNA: TGTGCCAGTAGTATAGGGTCAGACACCGGGGAGCTGTTTTTT.

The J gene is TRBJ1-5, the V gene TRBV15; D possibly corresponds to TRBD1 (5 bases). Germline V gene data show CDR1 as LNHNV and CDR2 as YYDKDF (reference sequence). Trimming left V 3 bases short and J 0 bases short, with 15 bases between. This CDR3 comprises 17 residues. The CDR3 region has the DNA TGTGCCACCAGCAGGTCCGTCCGCACAGGTAGCAATCAGCCCCAGCATTTT. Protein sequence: CATSRSVRTGSNQPQHF. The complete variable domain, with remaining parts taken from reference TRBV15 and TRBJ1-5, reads DAMVIQNPRYQVTQFGKPVTLSCSQTLNHNVMYWYQQKSSQAPKLLFHYYDKDFNNEADTPDNFQSRRPNTSFCFLDIRSPGLGDTAMYLCATSRSVRTGSNQPQHFGDGTRLSIL.

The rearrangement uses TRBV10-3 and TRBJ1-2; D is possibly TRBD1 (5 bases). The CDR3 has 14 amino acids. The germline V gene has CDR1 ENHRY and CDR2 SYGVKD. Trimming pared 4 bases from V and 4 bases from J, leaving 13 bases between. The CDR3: CAISGRHDSYGYTF. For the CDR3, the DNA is TGTGCCATCAGTGGCCGGCACGACAGCTATGGCTACACCTTC.

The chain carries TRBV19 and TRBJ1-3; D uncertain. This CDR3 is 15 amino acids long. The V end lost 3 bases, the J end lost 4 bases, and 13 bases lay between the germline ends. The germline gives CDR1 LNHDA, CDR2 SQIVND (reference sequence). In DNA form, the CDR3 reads TGTGCCAGTAGTATCCCCAGGCCGGGGGGAAACACCATATATTTT. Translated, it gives CASSIPRPGGNTIYF.

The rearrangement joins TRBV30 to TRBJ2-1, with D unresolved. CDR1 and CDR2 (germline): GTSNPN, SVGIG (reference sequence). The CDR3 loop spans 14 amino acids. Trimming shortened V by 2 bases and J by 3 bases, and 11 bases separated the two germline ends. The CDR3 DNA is TGTGCCTGGAGTCCAGTAGCTTTCTACAATGAGCAGTTCTTC. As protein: CAWSPVAFYNEQFF.

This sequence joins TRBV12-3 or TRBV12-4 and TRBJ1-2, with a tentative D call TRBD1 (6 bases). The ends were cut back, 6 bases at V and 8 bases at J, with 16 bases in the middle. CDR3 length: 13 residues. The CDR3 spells CASRPTGLGGYTF. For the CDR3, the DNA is TGTGCCAGCAGACCCACAGGGTTAGGCGGCTACACCTTC.

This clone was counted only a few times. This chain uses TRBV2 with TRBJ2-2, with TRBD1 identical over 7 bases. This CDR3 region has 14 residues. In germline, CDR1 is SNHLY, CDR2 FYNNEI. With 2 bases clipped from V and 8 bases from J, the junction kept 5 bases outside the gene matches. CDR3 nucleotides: TGTGCCAGCAGTGAATGGGACAGATCGGGGGAGCTGTTTTTT. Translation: CASSEWDRSGELFF.

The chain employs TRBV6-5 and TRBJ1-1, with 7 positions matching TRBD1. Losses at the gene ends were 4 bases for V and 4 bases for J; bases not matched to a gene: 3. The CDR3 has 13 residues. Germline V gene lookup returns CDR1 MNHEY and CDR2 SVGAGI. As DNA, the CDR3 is TGTGCCAGCAGTTTGGGGGACAGCACTGAAGCTTTCTTT. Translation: CASSLGDSTEAFF.

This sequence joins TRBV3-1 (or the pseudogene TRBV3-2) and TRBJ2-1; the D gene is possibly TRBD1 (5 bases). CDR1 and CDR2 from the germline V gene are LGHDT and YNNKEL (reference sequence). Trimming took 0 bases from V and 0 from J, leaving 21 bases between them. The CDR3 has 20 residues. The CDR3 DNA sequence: TGTGCCAGCAGCCAAGATAGGAGAACAGGCCCAAAGGGCTCCTACAATGAGCAGTTCTTC. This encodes CASSQDRRTGPKGSYNEQFF.

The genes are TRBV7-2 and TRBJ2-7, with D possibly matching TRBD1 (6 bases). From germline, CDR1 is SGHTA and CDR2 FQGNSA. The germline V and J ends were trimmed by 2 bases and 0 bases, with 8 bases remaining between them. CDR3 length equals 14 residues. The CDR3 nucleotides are TGTGCCAGCAGCTTAAAGGACAGCTCCTACGAGCAGTACTTC. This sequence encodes CASSLKDSSYEQYF.

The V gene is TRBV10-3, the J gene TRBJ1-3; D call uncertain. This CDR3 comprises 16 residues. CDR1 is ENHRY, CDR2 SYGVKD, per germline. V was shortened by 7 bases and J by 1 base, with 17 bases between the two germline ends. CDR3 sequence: CAIMVSPGVSGNTIYF. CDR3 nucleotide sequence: TGTGCCATCATGGTATCCCCGGGAGTATCTGGAAACACCATATATTTT.

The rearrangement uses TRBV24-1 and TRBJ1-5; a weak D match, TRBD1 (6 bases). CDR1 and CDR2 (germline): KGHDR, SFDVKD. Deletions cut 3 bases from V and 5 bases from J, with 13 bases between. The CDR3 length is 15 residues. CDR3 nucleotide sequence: TGTGCCACCAGTGATCGGACAGTACCACATCAGCCCCAGCATTTT. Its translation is CATSDRTVPHQPQHF.

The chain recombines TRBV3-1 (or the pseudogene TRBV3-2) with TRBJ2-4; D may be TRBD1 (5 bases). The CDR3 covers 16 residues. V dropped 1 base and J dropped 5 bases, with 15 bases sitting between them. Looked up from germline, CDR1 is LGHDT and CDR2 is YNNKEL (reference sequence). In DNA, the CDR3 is TGTGCCAGCAGCCAAGTGAGGTCCAGGGTGCAAAACATTCAGTACTTC. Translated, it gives CASSQVRSRVQNIQYF.

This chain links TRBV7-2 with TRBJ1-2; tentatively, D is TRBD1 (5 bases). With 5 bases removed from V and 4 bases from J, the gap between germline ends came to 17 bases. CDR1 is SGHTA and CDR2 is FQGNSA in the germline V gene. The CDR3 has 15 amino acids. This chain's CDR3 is CASSPTGGPSYGYTF. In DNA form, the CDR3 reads TGTGCCAGCAGCCCCACGGGGGGTCCTTCCTATGGCTACACCTTC.

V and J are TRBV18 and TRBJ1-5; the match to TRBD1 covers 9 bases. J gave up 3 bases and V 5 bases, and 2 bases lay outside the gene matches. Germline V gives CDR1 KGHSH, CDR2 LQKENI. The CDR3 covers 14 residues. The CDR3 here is CASSGDRVNQPQHF. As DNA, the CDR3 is TGTGCCAGCTCAGGGGACAGGGTCAATCAGCCCCAGCATTTT.

The CDR3, as DNA: TGTGCCAGCAGCTTGGCCATCCAGGGGAACAACTATGGCTACACCTTC. Amino acids: CASSLAIQGNNYGYTF. The chain uses TRBV5-4 and TRBJ1-2, with D tentatively TRBD1 (6 bases). The V and J ends lost 0 bases and 2 bases respectively, with 14 bases between them. The CDR3 covers 16 residues. Germline V gene data show CDR1 as SGHNT and CDR2 as YYREEE (reference sequence).

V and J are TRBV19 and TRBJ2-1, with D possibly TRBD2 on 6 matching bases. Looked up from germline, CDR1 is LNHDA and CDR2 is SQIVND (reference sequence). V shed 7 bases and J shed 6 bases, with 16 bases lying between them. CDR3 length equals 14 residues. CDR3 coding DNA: TGTGCCAGTAAACAGACTAGTGAAGCCAATGAGCAGTTCTTC. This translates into CASKQTSEANEQFF. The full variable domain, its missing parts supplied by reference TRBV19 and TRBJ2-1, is DGGITQSPKYLFRKEGQNVTLSCEQNLNHDAMYWYRQDPGQGLRLIYYSQIVNDFQKGDIAEGYSVSREKKESFPLTVTSAQKNPTAFYLCASKQTSEANEQFFGPGTRLTVL.

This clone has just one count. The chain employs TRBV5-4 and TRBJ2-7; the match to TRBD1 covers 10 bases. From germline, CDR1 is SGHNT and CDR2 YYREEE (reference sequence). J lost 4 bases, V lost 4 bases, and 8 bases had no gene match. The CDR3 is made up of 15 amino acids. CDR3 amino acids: CASSPRQGARYEQYF. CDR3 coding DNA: TGTGCCAGCAGCCCCCGACAGGGGGCGAGGTACGAGCAGTACTTC.

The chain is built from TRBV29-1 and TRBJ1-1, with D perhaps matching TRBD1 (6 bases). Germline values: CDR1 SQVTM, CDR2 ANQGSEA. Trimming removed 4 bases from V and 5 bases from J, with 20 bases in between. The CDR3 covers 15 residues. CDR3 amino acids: CSVAPLGQRGTEAFF. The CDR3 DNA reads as TGCAGCGTTGCACCCCTGGGACAACGGGGAACTGAAGCTTTCTTT.

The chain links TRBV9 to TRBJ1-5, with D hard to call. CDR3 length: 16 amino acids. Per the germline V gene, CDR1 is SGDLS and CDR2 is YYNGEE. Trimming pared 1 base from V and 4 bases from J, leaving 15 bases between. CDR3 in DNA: TGTGCCAGCAGCGTATGTAGGAGGACGGATAATCAGCCCCAGCATTTT. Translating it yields CASSVCRRTDNQPQHF. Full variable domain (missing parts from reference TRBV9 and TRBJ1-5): DSGVTQTPKHLITATGQRVTLRCSPRSGDLSVYWYQQSLDQGLQFLIQYYNGEERAKGNILERFSAQQFPDLHSELNLSSLELGDSALYFCASSVCRRTDNQPQHFGDGTRLSIL.

The CDR3 region is CASSVGGTSGRGNEQFF. The DNA of the CDR3 is TGTGCCAGCAGCGTAGGTGGGACTAGCGGGAGAGGCAATGAGCAGTTCTTC. The chain has TRBV9 and TRBJ2-1; 14 nucleotides line up with TRBD2. Germline V gives CDR1 SGDLS, CDR2 YYNGEE. The CDR3 totals 17 residues. V shed 0 bases and J 6 bases; nucleotides not matched to a gene: 5.